This T cell receptor (beta chain) was found in a study of neoadjuvant anti-PD-1 for oral cavity cancer (dated by TCRdb to the early 2020s). For the study in its entirety: Patients mostly received three to four biweekly doses of nivolumab at 3 mg/kg before curative-intent surgical resection. A fourth nivolumab dose was given around day 43 to patients without progression, and definitive surgical resection was performed in those patients on days 50-56. Responders were defined as patients with complete response, partial response or stable disease by RECIST 1.1; non-responders were defined as patients with progression. The parent correlative cohort included over nine patients, with an approximately 33% response rate.

This specimen's time point label, per the study, means: after neoadjuvant nivolumab, at surgical resection. Patients had been newly diagnosed with stage II-IVA oral cavity squamous cell carcinoma, and no prior systemic or radiation treatment had been given to the patients. The cohort consisted of patients with HPV-negative, locally advanced oral cavity squamous cell carcinoma. Peripheral blood mononuclear cells were analyzed directly, without maintenance or expansion in culture. The samples were drawn from a longitudinal correlative study tied to a single-arm phase II trial testing neoadjuvant nivolumab in oral cavity squamous cell carcinoma. Genomic DNA-based TCRbeta sequencing was performed on subject-matched pre- and post-treatment PBMCs and tumors from three responders and three non-responders. Peripheral blood mononuclear cells were collected before nivolumab treatment and were collected again after treatment, at the time of surgery. The Maxwell RSC DNA from Cells kit was used to extract genomic DNA from PBMCs.

Notes on this clone: Its antigen target is currently unknown. Base qualities were left out, and no much larger clone turns up one base away.

CDR1 and CDR2 are read off the germline V gene as SGHRS and YFSETQ. Measured from the cysteine to the phenylalanine, the CDR3 is 16 residues long. This entry keeps only the CDR3 DNA: 48 bases, framed from base 1. V gives up 2 bases and J gives up 8 bases, and the segment between their germline ends measures 20 bases. Points the paper makes about the study in general: The TCR analyses had only a few patients in each response group, and the authors called for validation in larger cohorts. Within PBMCs, T cell clonality (Gini index) was significantly higher in non-responders than responders after neoadjuvant nivolumab. Higher pretreatment blood Treg/Th17 ratios correlated with both higher pretreatment blood TCRbeta clonality and lower post-treatment tumor TCRbeta clonality.

PBMC libraries used mostly 450 to 500 ng of input genomic DNA for deep sequencing, with six replicates per sample. The immunoSEQ hsTCRbeta kit was used to prepare TCRbeta libraries according to the manufacturer's instructions. The completed libraries were mixed into a single pool at 3 nM, then sequenced with an Illumina NovaSeq 6000 S4 flow cell. The source study handled its data this way. The immunoSEQ Analyzer handled quality control and preprocessing of the raw data. The analysis was limited to productive rearrangements, and each clonotype was defined by a unique CDR3 amino acid sequence. Repertoire clonality was estimated as the Gini-Simpson index, computed with the R package tcR. Student's t test was used to compare Gini indices, while Pearson correlation assessed associations with tumor size change. TCRdb stores this immuneACCESS table with in-frame sequences only. Part of the clones is absent; in the studies checked, under half of the shortfall reflects unresolved V genes, and no reason is known for the rest. From that table come the V and J calls and clone size; the DNA was used to work out D and trimming. Present in this sample are over 11,000 clones, nearly 75% of which were seen just once. The ten top clones hold 2% to 2.5% of the sample.

The specimen comprised PBMCs, sampled after nivolumab (anti-PD-1) treatment. This receptor was taken from a person between 40 and 79 years old with oral cavity squamous cell carcinoma. This chain is built from TRBV5-1 and TRBJ2-1; tentative D gene TRBD2, with 6 bases matching. CDR3 loop: CASSFGPAGPEYEQFF. The nucleotide sequence reads as follows: TGCGCCAGCAGCTTTGGCCCAGCGGGCCCGGAATATGAGCAGTTCTTC. Outside the CDR3, residues come from the reference TRBV5-1 and TRBJ2-1 proteins, so the full variable domain is: KAGVTQTPRYLIKTRGQQVTLSCSPISGHRSVSWYQQTPGQGLQFLFEYFSETQRNKGNFPGRFSGRQFSNSRSEMNVSTLELGDSALYLCASSFGPAGPEYEQFFGPGTRLTVL.